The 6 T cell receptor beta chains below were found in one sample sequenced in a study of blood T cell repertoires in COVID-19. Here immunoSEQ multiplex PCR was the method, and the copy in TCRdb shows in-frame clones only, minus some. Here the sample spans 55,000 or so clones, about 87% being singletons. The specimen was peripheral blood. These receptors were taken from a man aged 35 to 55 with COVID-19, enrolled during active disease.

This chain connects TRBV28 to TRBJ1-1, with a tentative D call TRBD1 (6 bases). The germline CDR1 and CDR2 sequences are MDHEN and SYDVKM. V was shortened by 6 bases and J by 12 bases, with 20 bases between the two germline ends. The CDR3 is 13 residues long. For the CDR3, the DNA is TGTGCCAGCAGCGCATCGGGACAACAAGGACCTTTCTTT. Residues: CASSASGQQGPFF.

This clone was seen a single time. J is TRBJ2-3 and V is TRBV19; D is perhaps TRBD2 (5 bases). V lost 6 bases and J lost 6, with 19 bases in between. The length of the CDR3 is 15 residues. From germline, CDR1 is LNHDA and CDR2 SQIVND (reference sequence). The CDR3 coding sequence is TGTGCCAGTAGCGCCACGAGGGCATTTAGCGATACGCAGTATTTT. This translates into CASSATRAFSDTQYF.

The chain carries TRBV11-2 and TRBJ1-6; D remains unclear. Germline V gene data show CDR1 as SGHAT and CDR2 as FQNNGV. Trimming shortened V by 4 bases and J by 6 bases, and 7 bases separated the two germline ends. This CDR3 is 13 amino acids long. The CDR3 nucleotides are TGTGCCAGCAGCTCAATCATTAATTCACCCCTCCACTTT. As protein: CASSSIINSPLHF. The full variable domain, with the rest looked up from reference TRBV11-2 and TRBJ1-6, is EAGVAQSPRYKIIEKRQSVAFWCNPISGHATLYWYQQILGQGPKLLIQFQNNGVVDDSQLPKDRFSAERLKGVDSTLKIQPAKLEDSAVYLCASSSIINSPLHFGNGTRLTVT.

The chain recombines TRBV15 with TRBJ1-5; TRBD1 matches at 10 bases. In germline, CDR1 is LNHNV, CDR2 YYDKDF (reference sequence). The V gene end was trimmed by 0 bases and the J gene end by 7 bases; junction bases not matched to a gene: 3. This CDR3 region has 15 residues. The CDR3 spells CATSRDRQGAQPQHF. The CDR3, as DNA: TGTGCCACCAGCAGAGATCGACAGGGGGCACAGCCCCAGCATTTT.

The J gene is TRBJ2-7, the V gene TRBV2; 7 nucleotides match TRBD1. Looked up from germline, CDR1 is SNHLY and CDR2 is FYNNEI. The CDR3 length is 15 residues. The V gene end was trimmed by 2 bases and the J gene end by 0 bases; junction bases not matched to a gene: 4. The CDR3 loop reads CASSESGDSSYEQYF. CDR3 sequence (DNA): TGTGCCAGCAGTGAATCCGGGGACAGCTCCTACGAGCAGTACTTC.

Here the CDR3 reads CASSLGVQGEAFF. Here the CDR3 DNA reads TGTGCCAGCAGCTTAGGGGTTCAGGGCGAAGCTTTCTTT. V and J are TRBV7-2 and TRBJ1-1, with D perhaps TRBD1 (5 bases). Deletions cut 1 base from V and 8 bases from J, with 11 bases between. The CDR3 has 13 amino acids. Germline CDR1 and CDR2: SGHTA and FQGNSA.